Reported below is one T cell receptor beta chain. What it recognizes is unknown. This sample is part of a study of T cell responses to AZD1222 COVID-19 vaccine. General study points: The study found vaccine-associated CD4 TCRs spanning spike, dominant at 160-218 and 743-854. Without day 14 samples, only post-peak T cell repertoires were studied. Baseline serostatus was positive in only six AZD1222 recipients.

V lost 3 bases to trimming and J lost 11 bases, with 21 bases between them. CDR3 length equals 15 residues. Germline V lookup: CDR1 SGHDT, CDR2 YYEEEE. Generated by immunoSEQ multiplex PCR, the TCRdb table keeps only in-frame clones and is missing some. The data contain 150,000 to 200,000 clones, 90% of them seen just once; the ten biggest clones take up roughly 6%. The sequencing here drew on peripheral blood, taken 28 days after the second AZD1222 dose. This TCR was sampled from an adult who received the AZD1222 COVID-19 vaccine. The chain has TRBV5-6 and TRBJ1-5, with a possible D match to TRBD1 (5 bases). CDR3 amino acids: CASSSSLGLQLAQHF. Written as DNA, the CDR3 is TGTGCCAGCAGCTCCTCCCTGGGGCTTCAGCTAGCCCAGCATTTT.